The rows below give T cell receptor beta chains drawn from one sample of a study of blood T cell repertoires in COVID-19. Sequencing was performed with immunoSEQ multiplex PCR; in TCRdb, only in-frame clones are kept and a portion is missing. The sample consists of roughly 190,000 clones, roughly 80% of them appearing once. The material sequenced was peripheral blood. These receptors all come from a woman aged 45-65 years with acute or convalescent COVID-19. CDR3s include the opening cysteine and the closing phenylalanine or tryptophan. Each record gives: J gene, D gene, clone size, V gene, CDR3 DNA, CDR3 protein. A D gene is named only where the DNA matches it firmly. Clone size is not always given. Where it is, it says once, few, many or a class for expanded clones.

J gene: TRBJ2-7; D gene: NA; clone size: NA; V gene: TRBV2; CDR3 DNA: TGTGCCAGCAGTAAGAGTCCGGGGGTCTCCTACGAGCAGTACTTC; CDR3 protein: CASSKSPGVSYEQYF
J gene: TRBJ1-6; D gene: NA; clone size: NA; V gene: TRBV5-4; CDR3 DNA: TGTGCCAGCAGTGTGAGCAATTCACCCCTCCACTTT; CDR3 protein: CASSVSNSPLHF
J gene: TRBJ2-1; D gene: TRBD1; clone size: NA; V gene: TRBV4-3; CDR3 DNA: TGCGCCAGCAGCCAAGAACCAGGACAGGGGGCCTGGGAGCAGTTCTTC; CDR3 protein: CASSQEPGQGAWEQFF
J gene: TRBJ1-6; D gene: NA; clone size: NA; V gene: TRBV4-1; CDR3 DNA: TGCGCCAGCAGCCAAGCGCCGACAAGTCCACCCCTCCACTTT; CDR3 protein: CASSQAPTSPPLHF
J gene: TRBJ2-3; D gene: TRBD2; clone size: NA; V gene: TRBV29-1; CDR3 DNA: TGCAGCGTTGAAAAGCGGGATTCCACAGATACGCAGTATTTT; CDR3 protein: CSVEKRDSTDTQYF
J gene: TRBJ1-4; D gene: NA; clone size: once; V gene: TRBV6-6; CDR3 DNA: TGTGCCAGCAGTTGGTTTGGAGCAACTAATGAAAAACTGTTTTTT; CDR3 protein: CASSWFGATNEKLFF
J gene: TRBJ1-2; D gene: NA; clone size: once; V gene: TRBV28; CDR3 DNA: TGTGCCAGCACCCCAACCCGGGATGGCTACACCTTC; CDR3 protein: CASTPTRDGYTF
J gene: TRBJ1-4; D gene: TRBD1; clone size: NA; V gene: TRBV28; CDR3 DNA: TGTGCCAGCAGTGCAGGGGGCTTAGTTGAAAAACTGTTTTTT; CDR3 protein: CASSAGGLVEKLFF
J gene: TRBJ2-4; D gene: TRBD1; clone size: NA; V gene: TRBV3-1/TRBV3-2; CDR3 DNA: TGTGCCAGCAGCCGAGGGACCTCGACAGGGGCCCTAGCCAAAAACATTCAGTACTTC; CDR3 protein: CASSRGTSTGALAKNIQYF
J gene: TRBJ1-4; D gene: TRBD1; clone size: NA; V gene: TRBV5-6; CDR3 DNA: TGTGCCAGCAGTTACATCTCAGGGGGTGAATCTGAAAAACTGTTTTTT; CDR3 protein: CASSYISGGESEKLFF
J gene: TRBJ1-2; D gene: NA; clone size: NA; V gene: TRBV24-1; CDR3 DNA: TGTGCCACCTCGAGCTCGAACTATGGCTACACCTTC; CDR3 protein: CATSSSNYGYTF
J gene: TRBJ1-5; D gene: TRBD1; clone size: NA; V gene: TRBV28; CDR3 DNA: TGTGCCAGCAGTTTAAGGGGGCGGTGGTCTCAGCCCCAGCATTTT; CDR3 protein: CASSLRGRWSQPQHF
J gene: TRBJ1-1; D gene: TRBD1; clone size: NA; V gene: TRBV20-1; CDR3 DNA: TGCAGTGCTAGTTTTGACAGGGGGGCTTTCTTT; CDR3 protein: CSASFDRGAFF
J gene: TRBJ1-1; D gene: NA; clone size: once; V gene: TRBV7-9; CDR3 DNA: TGTGCCAGTTCGGGTGGGGGGTTGAACACTGAAGCTTTCTTT; CDR3 protein: CASSGGGLNTEAFF
J gene: TRBJ2-6; D gene: NA; clone size: few; V gene: TRBV19; CDR3 DNA: TGTGCCAGTAGTATAGCTGAGTCTGGGGCCAACGTCCTGACTTTC; CDR3 protein: CASSIAESGANVLTF
J gene: TRBJ1-4; D gene: NA; clone size: NA; V gene: TRBV7-2; CDR3 DNA: TGTGCCAGCAGCTACAGGAACCTTAATGAAAAACTGTTTTTT; CDR3 protein: CASSYRNLNEKLFF
J gene: TRBJ1-6; D gene: TRBD1; clone size: NA; V gene: TRBV6-5; CDR3 DNA: TGTGCCAGCAGTTACTCGAACAGGGGGGGGTCACCCCTCCACTTT; CDR3 protein: CASSYSNRGGSPLHF
J gene: TRBJ2-1; D gene: NA; clone size: once; V gene: TRBV24-1; CDR3 DNA: TGTGCCACCAGTGAAAGGAGGGCGGCCTACAATGAGCAGTTCTTC; CDR3 protein: CATSERRAAYNEQFF
J gene: TRBJ2-7; D gene: TRBD2; clone size: NA; V gene: TRBV5-1; CDR3 DNA: TGCGCCAGCAGCTTTGGGTCTAGCGGGAGCTACGAGCAGTACTTC; CDR3 protein: CASSFGSSGSYEQYF
J gene: TRBJ1-6; D gene: NA; clone size: NA; V gene: TRBV28; CDR3 DNA: TGTGCCAGCAGCTCGGCCCAGGGTTGGTCACCCCTCCACTTT; CDR3 protein: CASSSAQGWSPLHF
J gene: TRBJ1-2; D gene: TRBD1; clone size: NA; V gene: TRBV2; CDR3 DNA: TGTGCCAGCAGGGGCGACAGGGTGGGTGGCTACACCTTC; CDR3 protein: CASRGDRVGGYTF
J gene: TRBJ1-1; D gene: TRBD1; clone size: once; V gene: TRBV29-1; CDR3 DNA: TGCAGCGTTCAAACGACAGGGAGTGTCTCTGAAGCTTTCTTT; CDR3 protein: CSVQTTGSVSEAFF
J gene: TRBJ2-5; D gene: TRBD1; clone size: NA; V gene: TRBV10-2; CDR3 DNA: TGCGCCAGCAGAAGCTTCTCGACAGGGGAAGAGACCCAGTACTTC; CDR3 protein: CASRSFSTGEETQYF
J gene: TRBJ1-5; D gene: NA; clone size: NA; V gene: TRBV27; CDR3 DNA: TGTGCCAGCAGTTTAAGGGGGGTAGCAGGGGCCCAAGCGGGGCAGCCCCAGCATTTT; CDR3 protein: CASSLRGVAGAQAGQPQHF
J gene: TRBJ1-4; D gene: NA; clone size: NA; V gene: TRBV12-5; CDR3 DNA: TGTGCTAGTGGTTTGGTTACGCAGGGGTGGGATGAAAAACTGTTTTTT; CDR3 protein: CASGLVTQGWDEKLFF
J gene: TRBJ1-6; D gene: NA; clone size: few; V gene: TRBV21-1; CDR3 DNA: TGTGCCAGCAGCAAAGCTGAGCCGACAGCGAATAATTCACCCCTCCACTTT; CDR3 protein: CASSKAEPTANNSPLHF
J gene: TRBJ2-1; D gene: TRBD2; clone size: few; V gene: TRBV10-3; CDR3 DNA: TGTGCCATCCATCGGGCGGGAGATGGCAATGAGCAGTTCTTC; CDR3 protein: CAIHRAGDGNEQFF
J gene: TRBJ1-4; D gene: TRBD1; clone size: NA; V gene: TRBV2; CDR3 DNA: TGTGCCAGCAGTGCCACAGGGGTTCGGGGGTCCGAAAAACTGTTTTTT; CDR3 protein: CASSATGVRGSEKLFF
J gene: TRBJ2-7; D gene: TRBD2; clone size: NA; V gene: TRBV4-1; CDR3 DNA: TGCGCCAGCAGTTTCGGACTAGCGAGCTACGAGCAGTACTTC; CDR3 protein: CASSFGLASYEQYF
J gene: TRBJ1-5; D gene: NA; clone size: NA; V gene: TRBV27; CDR3 DNA: TGTGCCAGCAGTCTCAGGGAAGGTCAGCCCCAGCATTTT; CDR3 protein: CASSLREGQPQHF
J gene: TRBJ2-7; D gene: TRBD2; clone size: NA; V gene: TRBV7-8; CDR3 DNA: TGTGCCAGCAGCTTAGCCTGGGACTACTCCTACGAGCAGTACTTC; CDR3 protein: CASSLAWDYSYEQYF
J gene: TRBJ1-5; D gene: NA; clone size: NA; V gene: TRBV19; CDR3 DNA: TGTGCCAGTAATAAATCGGGACAGCCCCAGCATTTT; CDR3 protein: CASNKSGQPQHF
J gene: TRBJ2-7; D gene: NA; clone size: few; V gene: TRBV12-3/TRBV12-4; CDR3 DNA: TGTGCCAGCAGTTTGAGGAGTCCCTACGAGCAGTACTTC; CDR3 protein: CASSLRSPYEQYF
J gene: TRBJ1-4; D gene: NA; clone size: NA; V gene: TRBV21-1; CDR3 DNA: TGTGCCAGCAGCAAAAAGGGGACAGGACTTGGAAAACTGTTTTTT; CDR3 protein: CASSKKGTGLGKLFF
J gene: TRBJ1-2; D gene: TRBD1; clone size: NA; V gene: TRBV7-2; CDR3 DNA: TGTGCCAGCAGTCCCGGACAGGGGAGCGGCTACACCTTC; CDR3 protein: CASSPGQGSGYTF
J gene: TRBJ2-7; D gene: NA; clone size: NA; V gene: TRBV27; CDR3 DNA: TGTGCCAGCAGCCGCACTAGCAGATACGAGCAGTACTTC; CDR3 protein: CASSRTSRYEQYF
J gene: TRBJ1-2; D gene: TRBD1; clone size: NA; V gene: TRBV10-3; CDR3 DNA: TGTGCCATCTCCGGGACAGCTAACTATGGCTACACCTTC; CDR3 protein: CAISGTANYGYTF
J gene: TRBJ2-1; D gene: TRBD2; clone size: NA; V gene: TRBV15; CDR3 DNA: TGTGCCACCAGCAGAGATTTAGCGGGAGCTGAGCAGTTCTTC; CDR3 protein: CATSRDLAGAEQFF
J gene: TRBJ2-7; D gene: TRBD1; clone size: NA; V gene: TRBV6-1; CDR3 DNA: TGTGCCAGCAGTGATGGAGGGACAGGGTCCTACGAGCAGTACTTC; CDR3 protein: CASSDGGTGSYEQYF